Shown below are 17 T cell receptor beta chains from a single sample sequenced in a study of blood T cell repertoires in COVID-19 (dated by TCRdb to about 2020). The receptor library was made with the immunoSEQ multiplex PCR assay. This is the immuneACCESS table as TCRdb keeps it, with only in-frame sequences that have V and J called. A part of the clones is gone; compared with another copy, unresolved V genes explain less than half, and the rest is unexplained. The sample table records 250,000 to 300,000 clones; 75% to 95% of these occur just once. Of the sample, around 1.1% is held by the ten largest clones. The sample was PBMCs or T cells enriched from blood (not recorded which). The receptors shown here come from a woman aged 25 to 45 who had recovered from COVID-19.

The CDR3 nucleotides read TGTGCCAGCAGCTTAGTTCAGGGGCTGATCGCTGGCTACACCTTC. This translates into CASSLVQGLIAGYTF. The chain employs TRBV5-6 and TRBJ1-2, with TRBD1 as a possible D gene (6 bases). Trimming left V 2 bases short and J 7 bases short, with 18 bases between. The germline gives CDR1 SGHDT, CDR2 YYEEEE. CDR3 length: 15 amino acids.

The J gene is TRBJ2-3, the V gene TRBV7-2; a possible D gene is TRBD2 (6 bases). From germline, CDR1 is SGHTA and CDR2 FQGNSA. The CDR3 is 16 residues long. Trimming stripped 5 bases from V and 2 bases from J, with 17 bases between. The CDR3 nucleotides read TGTGCCAGCAGCGCCCGGGGTAGCGGACACACAGATACGCAGTATTTT. This sequence encodes CASSARGSGHTDTQYF.

V usage is TRBV2 and J usage is TRBJ2-7, with TRBD1 matching 7 bases. The germline CDR1 and CDR2 sequences are SNHLY and FYNNEI. This CDR3 region has 12 residues. With 7 bases clipped from V and 5 bases from J, the junction kept 5 bases outside the gene matches. CDR3 sequence (DNA): TGTGCCAGCAAAGGGGGCGCGAACGAGCAGTACTTC. It codes for CASKGGANEQYF.

The chain links TRBV7-8 to TRBJ2-7; 7 bases are a match to TRBD1. V gave up 3 bases and J gave up 2 bases; unmatched junction bases: 10. This CDR3 region has 16 residues. Germline loops: CDR1 SGHVS, CDR2 FQNEAQ. The CDR3 DNA follows: TGTGCCAGCAGCTTCGAAAGGACAGGACGGCCCTACGAGCAGTACTTC. This gives the protein CASSFERTGRPYEQYF.

V and J are TRBV5-6 and TRBJ2-5; D remains unclear. V was trimmed by 1 base and J by 3 bases, leaving 10 bases between them. The V gene's germline CDR1 is SGHDT and CDR2 YYEEEE. The CDR3 runs to 14 residues. The CDR3 DNA follows: TGTGCCAGCAGCTTGATTTACACGAAAGAGACCCAGTACTTC. Amino acids: CASSLIYTKETQYF.

The rearrangement links TRBV25-1 to TRBJ1-5; 10 bases are shared with TRBD1. V shed 5 bases, J shed 0 bases, and the junction held 7 bases outside the gene matches. Germline V lookup: CDR1 MGHDK, CDR2 SYGVNS. This CDR3 is built from 17 residues. CDR3 in DNA: TGTGCCAGCAGTTCGGGACAGGGGAGTTATAGCAATCAGCCCCAGCATTTT. It codes for CASSSGQGSYSNQPQHF.

The CDR3 reads CASRKTGGGSYEQYF. The CDR3 DNA reads TGTGCCAGCAGAAAGACAGGGGGAGGCTCCTACGAGCAGTACTTC. The rearrangement uses TRBV11-2 and TRBJ2-7; 9 nucleotides agree with TRBD1. CDR1 SGHAT and CDR2 FQNNGV come from the germline V gene. The CDR3 consists of 15 residues. The V segment lost 6 bases and the J segment 0 bases; nucleotides outside the gene matches: 6.

The rearrangement joins TRBV5-1 to TRBJ2-7; 16 bases line up with TRBD2. Losses at the gene ends were 4 bases for V and 6 bases for J; bases not matched to a gene: 4. The CDR3 spans 15 residues. Germline V gene sequence: CDR1 SGHRS, CDR2 YFSETQ. The CDR3 is CASSTGLAGGGEQYF. The CDR3 DNA reads TGCGCCAGCAGCACGGGACTAGCGGGAGGGGGCGAGCAGTACTTC.

The chain links TRBV20-1 to TRBJ2-7; D remains unclear. Per the germline V gene, CDR1 is DFQATT and CDR2 is SNEGSKA (reference sequence). V lost 4 bases and J lost 1, with 5 bases in between. CDR3 size: 11 residues. The CDR3 DNA reads as TGCAGTGCTACGGAGTCCTACGAGCAGTACTTC. This gives the protein CSATESYEQYF.

This clone was seen once. The chain carries TRBV28 and TRBJ2-1; TRBD2 matches 14 bases. Germline V gene data show CDR1 as MDHEN and CDR2 as SYDVKM. The junction had 9 bases not matched to a gene; V was cut back by 7 bases and J by 7 bases. CDR3 length: 16 amino acids. The CDR3 nucleotides are TGTGCCAGCACGGGGACTAGCGGGAGTTTTTTGAATGAGCAGTTCTTC. Protein: CASTGTSGSFLNEQFF.

The CDR3 region is CASNSLAGPTGELFF. DNA for the CDR3: TGTGCCAGCAACTCACTAGCGGGACCAACCGGGGAGCTGTTTTTT. The chain has TRBV13 and TRBJ2-2; TRBD2 agrees at 10 bases. Germline CDR1 and CDR2: PRHDT and FYEKMQ (reference sequence). Losses at the gene ends were 7 bases for V and 5 bases for J; bases not matched to a gene: 7. The CDR3 contains 15 residues. Filled out from reference TRBV13 and TRBJ2-2, the complete variable domain reads AAGVIQSPRHLIKEKRETATLKCYPIPRHDTVYWYQQGPGQDPQFLISFYEKMQSDKGSIPDRFSAQQFSDYHSELNMSSLELGDSALYFCASNSLAGPTGELFFGEGSRLTVL.

V gene TRBV7-9 combines with J gene TRBJ1-2, with no clear D. The ends were cut back, 1 base at V and 7 bases at J, with 13 bases in the middle. The CDR3 has 14 amino acids. The germline V gene encodes CDR1 SEHNR and CDR2 FQNEAQ (reference sequence). The CDR3 coding sequence is TGTGCCAGCAGCTTAGAGTCTAGGCAGATTGGCTACACCTTC. Its protein is CASSLESRQIGYTF.

This chain links TRBV3-1 (or the pseudogene TRBV3-2) with TRBJ1-2; 11 nucleotides align to TRBD1. V was pared by 4 bases and J by 4 bases, with 8 bases of the junction left unmatched. This CDR3 is 16 amino acids long. In germline, CDR1 is LGHDT, CDR2 YNNKEL (reference sequence). The DNA of the CDR3 is TGTGCCAGCAGCCCACTAGGACAGGGGGCGAGCTATGGCTACACCTTC. Protein product: CASSPLGQGASYGYTF.

J is TRBJ2-7 and V is TRBV3-1 (or the pseudogene TRBV3-2); 7 bases map to TRBD1. This CDR3 comprises 15 residues. The V gene's germline CDR1 is LGHDT and CDR2 YNNKEL (reference sequence). V dropped 0 bases and J dropped 4; count of bases not matched to a gene: 6. Here the CDR3 DNA reads TGTGCCAGCAGCCAAGACCGGGACAGAATGTACGAGCAGTACTTC. Protein product: CASSQDRDRMYEQYF.

This chain's CDR3 is CASSEHTSGGTDTQYF. The DNA of the CDR3 is TGTGCCAGCAGTGAACATACTAGCGGAGGCACAGATACGCAGTATTTT. The chain has TRBV6-1 and TRBJ2-3, with 8 bases identical to TRBD2. Germline V gene lookup returns CDR1 MNHNS and CDR2 SASEGT. CDR3 length equals 16 residues. Trimming at V came to 2 bases and at J to 1 base, leaving 5 bases not matched to a gene.

This clone was observed a single time. The V call is TRBV5-6, the J call TRBJ1-2, with a tentative D call TRBD1 (5 bases). The CDR3 has 15 amino acids. CDR1 is SGHDT and CDR2 is YYEEEE in the germline V gene. Trimming removed 3 bases at V and 4 bases at J, with 16 bases between. CDR3 coding DNA: TGTGCCAGCAGCTCAGGACACCTCTCCCCCTATGGCTACACCTTC. Its translation is CASSSGHLSPYGYTF.

This clone was detected only once. The chain uses TRBV19 and TRBJ2-1; TRBD2 might be the D (5 bases). The CDR3 consists of 13 residues. Trimming removed 4 bases from V and 6 bases from J, with 10 bases in between. Germline V gene lookup returns CDR1 LNHDA and CDR2 SQIVND (reference sequence). The CDR3 protein is CASSTGGINEQFF. DNA of the CDR3: TGTGCCAGTAGTACTGGAGGTATCAATGAGCAGTTCTTC. The whole variable domain, remainder taken from reference TRBV19 and TRBJ2-1, is DGGITQSPKYLFRKEGQNVTLSCEQNLNHDAMYWYRQDPGQGLRLIYYSQIVNDFQKGDIAEGYSVSREKKESFPLTVTSAQKNPTAFYLCASSTGGINEQFFGPGTRLTVL.